A selection of T cell receptor beta chains follows, all from one sample in a study of OX40 agonist ivuxolimab in advanced cancers. Measured with immunoSEQ multiplex PCR; TCRdb has only the in-frame clones, and not every one. This repertoire shows 81,000 or so clones, about 93% found once; its top ten account for approximately 14%. The starting material was CD4+ or CD8+ T cells sorted from blood, obtained in a trial of the OX40 agonist ivuxolimab. All receptors derive from an adult with an advanced solid tumor such as melanoma, head and neck, liver or kidney cancer. Each CDR3 is given with its conserved first and last residue. D genes are given only for firm matches.

CATSRDLGQGNGYTF	TGTGCCACCAGCAGAGATCTGGGACAGGGTAATGGCTACACCTTC	TRBD1	15	TRBV15	TRBJ1-2
CASTLKPGTGGSPLHF	TGTGCCAGTACCCTTAAGCCCGGGACAGGGGGTTCACCCCTCCACTTT	TRBD1	16	TRBV19	TRBJ1-6
CASSLRGSYNEQFF	TGTGCCAGCAGCTTAAGGGGCTCCTACAATGAGCAGTTCTTC	NA	14	TRBV11-1	TRBJ2-1
CASSIGGTGARYTF	TGTGCCAGTAGTATCGGTGGGACAGGAGCAAGATACACCTTC	TRBD1	14	TRBV19	TRBJ1-2
CASGPDRGRETQYF	TGTGCTAGTGGACCGGACAGGGGGCGCGAGACCCAGTACTTC	TRBD1	14	TRBV12-5	TRBJ2-5
CASSLGWRSYEQYF	TGTGCCAGCAGTTTAGGGTGGAGAAGCTACGAGCAGTACTTC	NA	14	TRBV28	TRBJ2-7
CASSVEGRREEKLFF	TGTGCCAGCAGCGTAGAGGGGAGGCGTGAGGAAAAACTGTTTTTT	NA	15	TRBV9	TRBJ1-4
CASSLYWGREQYF	TGTGCCAGCAGCCTATACTGGGGCCGAGAGCAGTACTTC	NA	13	TRBV27	TRBJ2-7
CASSYGEAAYTEAFF	TGTGCCAGCAGTTACGGGGAGGCAGCCTACACTGAAGCTTTCTTT	NA	15	TRBV6-5	TRBJ1-1
CASRPPGAGAADTQYF	TGTGCCAGCAGACCCCCGGGAGCGGGAGCAGCAGATACGCAGTATTTT	TRBD2	16	TRBV28	TRBJ2-3
CASSLDRENDQPQHF	TGTGCCAGCAGCTTGGACAGGGAGAATGATCAGCCCCAGCATTTT	TRBD1	15	TRBV7-9	TRBJ1-5
CASSYGNYGYTF	TGTGCCAGCAGTTACGGCAACTATGGCTACACCTTC	NA	12	TRBV6-6	TRBJ1-2
CASSSGQGLNTEAFF	TGTGCCAGCAGCTCCGGACAGGGATTGAACACTGAAGCTTTCTTT	TRBD1	15	TRBV5-8	TRBJ1-1
CASSQAPGQAYGYTF	TGCGCCAGCAGCCAGGCCCCAGGACAGGCCTATGGTTACACCTTC	TRBD1	15	TRBV4-3	TRBJ1-2
CAISWTSGSSEQYF	TGTGCCATCTCTTGGACTAGCGGGAGCTCCGAGCAGTACTTC	TRBD2	14	TRBV10-3	TRBJ2-7
CASPKGVKDYEQYF	TGCGCCAGCCCAAAGGGGGTAAAAGACTACGAGCAGTACTTC	NA	14	TRBV10-1	TRBJ2-7
CASSLNPGQGAYEQYF	TGCGCCAGCAGCCTAAATCCGGGACAGGGAGCCTACGAGCAGTACTTC	TRBD1	16	TRBV4-3	TRBJ2-7
CASSYLTDTQYF	TGTGCCAGCAGCTACCTAACAGATACGCAGTATTTT	NA	12	TRBV7-2	TRBJ2-3
CASTRYPAGSPSGNTIYF	TGTGCCAGCACCAGATATCCGGCAGGTTCGCCTTCTGGAAACACCATATATTTT	NA	18	TRBV9	TRBJ1-3
CASSFFAGGREQYF	TGTGCCAGCAGCTTTTTTGCGGGGGGACGCGAGCAGTACTTC	TRBD2	14	TRBV11-2	TRBJ2-7